A single sample gave rise to the 6 T cell receptor beta chains below, sequenced in a study of early T cells in non-severe SARS-CoV-2 infection (dated by TCRdb to 2020 to 2023). Library preparation employed 5' RACE. Reads for this sample came from a NextSeq 500. TCRdb's own reprocessing of the public reads used fastp at Q25 and MiXCR and kept productive beta chains. Rows are unified per CDR3 protein, each entry keeping the most common DNA and genes. Here the sample has about 63,000 distinct CDR3 sequences; over 10% occur a single time. The top ten clones comprise around 5.1% of the sample. The sample taken for sequencing was whole blood. These receptors were obtained from an adult who was a healthcare worker with PCR-confirmed SARS-CoV-2 infection or an uninfected control (not recorded which).

This clonotype was seen repeatedly, ten times or more. This chain uses TRBV20-1 with TRBJ2-1, with D maybe TRBD2 (6 bases). Trimming removed 0 bases from V and 0 bases from J, with 9 bases in between. The CDR3 is made up of 15 amino acids. The germline gives CDR1 DFQATT, CDR2 SNEGSKA (reference sequence). The CDR3 region is CSARDLASSYNEQFF. In nucleotides, the CDR3 is TGCAGTGCTAGAGATCTAGCGAGCTCCTACAATGAGCAGTTCTTC.

In this sample, this clonotype turned up many times. The chain is built from TRBV20-1 and TRBJ2-3, with D hard to call. The V gene lost 7 bases and the J gene lost 3 bases, with 11 bases spanning the gap. This CDR3 comprises 12 residues. Per the germline V gene, CDR1 is DFQATT and CDR2 is SNEGSKA (reference sequence). CDR3: CSGQGVTDTQYF. Here the CDR3 DNA reads TGCAGTGGGCAAGGAGTGACAGATACGCAGTATTTT.

This clonotype was recorded only once. This chain joins TRBV10-3 and TRBJ2-1; 8 bases are a match to TRBD2. Germline V gives CDR1 ENHRY, CDR2 SYGVKD. The trim removed 9 bases at V and 6 bases at J, leaving 4 bases unmatched. The CDR3 totals 12 residues. This chain's CDR3 is CAISGGPNEQFF. The CDR3 DNA reads TGTGCCATAAGCGGGGGCCCCAATGAGCAGTTCTTC.

This clonotype came up many times. V usage is TRBV29-1 and J usage is TRBJ2-7; tentatively, D is TRBD2 (6 bases). CDR1 is SQVTM and CDR2 is ANQGSEA in the germline V gene. Trimming cost V 3 bases and J 4 bases, with 16 bases left between them. The CDR3 spans 14 residues. The CDR3: CSVEGVAGRYEQYF. The CDR3 nucleotides read TGCAGCGTTGAGGGGGTGGCGGGGCGGTACGAGCAGTACTTC.

V and J are TRBV11-2 and TRBJ2-3; 9 nucleotides line up with TRBD2. Germline loops: CDR1 SGHAT, CDR2 FQNNGV. V was pared by 2 bases and J by 3 bases, with 3 bases of the junction left unmatched. The length of the CDR3 is 15 residues. CDR3: CASSLRGGATDTQYF. The DNA of the CDR3 is TGTGCCAGCAGCTTACGCGGGGGGGCGACAGATACGCAGTATTTT.

The table lists this clonotype with a few counts. This chain connects TRBV10-3 to TRBJ1-1; D unclear. Germline loops: CDR1 ENHRY, CDR2 SYGVKD. Trimming pared 3 bases from V and 5 bases from J, leaving 10 bases between. The length of the CDR3 is 13 residues. In DNA, the CDR3 is TGTGCCATCAGTGACATGACGGGGACTGAAGCTTTCTTT. Its protein is CAISDMTGTEAFF.